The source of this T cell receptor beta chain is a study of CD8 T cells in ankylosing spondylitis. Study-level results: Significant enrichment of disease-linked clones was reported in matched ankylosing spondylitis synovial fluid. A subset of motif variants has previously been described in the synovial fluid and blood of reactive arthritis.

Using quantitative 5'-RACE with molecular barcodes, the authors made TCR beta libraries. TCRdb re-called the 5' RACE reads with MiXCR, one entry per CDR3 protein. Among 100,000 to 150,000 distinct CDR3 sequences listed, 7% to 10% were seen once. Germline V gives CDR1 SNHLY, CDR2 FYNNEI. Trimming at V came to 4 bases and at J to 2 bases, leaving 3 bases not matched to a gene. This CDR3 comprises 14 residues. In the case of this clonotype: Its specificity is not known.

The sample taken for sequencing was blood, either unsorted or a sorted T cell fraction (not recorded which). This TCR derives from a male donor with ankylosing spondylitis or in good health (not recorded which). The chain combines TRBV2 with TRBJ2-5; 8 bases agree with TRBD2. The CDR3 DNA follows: TGTGCCAGCAGTGGACTAGCGAGGCAAGAGACCCAGTACTTC. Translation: CASSGLARQETQYF.